The 23 T cell receptor beta chains in this list originate from one sample, sequenced in a study of regulatory T cells in long-lasting Graves disease. Time point denoted: persistent/refractory GD, antithyroid drugs over 5 years with positive TRAb. There was RNA extracted from PBMCs, and the TCR library was made from it. The authors built TCR beta libraries using iRepertoire HTBI primers and Arm-PCR of CDR3 regions. TCRdb processed the multiplex PCR reads anew with MiXCR; each CDR3 protein has one entry. There are 250,000 to 300,000 distinct CDR3 sequences in the sample; roughly a fifth occur only once, and more than 55% lies in the top ten. Sequenced here: peripheral blood mononuclear cells (PBMCs), sampled when the disease was refractory, from a patient treated with antithyroid drugs. Every receptor here comes from a female donor with Graves disease.

This clonotype came up a few times. CDR3 nucleotide sequence: TGTGCCATCAGCTCGATAGCGGGAAGCTCCTACAATGAGCAGTTCTTC. Encoded protein: CAISSIAGSSYNEQFF. The J gene is TRBJ2-1, the V gene TRBV10-3; 8 nucleotides align to TRBD2. Per germline, CDR1 ENHRY and CDR2 SYGVKD. Losses at the gene ends were 6 bases for V and 0 bases for J; bases not matched to a gene: 7. This CDR3 has 16 amino acids.

This clonotype was seen many times. The chain combines TRBV11-2 with TRBJ1-2; 9 bases are shared with TRBD1. This CDR3 is built from 15 residues. The V gene's germline CDR1 is SGHAT and CDR2 FQNNGV. V lost 4 bases to trimming and J lost 2 bases; unmatched junction nucleotides: 5. This CDR3 is CASSSTGGQNYGYTF. Here the CDR3 DNA reads TGTGCCAGCAGCTCGACAGGGGGACAAAACTATGGCTACACCTTC. The variable domain in full, completed from reference TRBV11-2 and TRBJ1-2, reads EAGVAQSPRYKIIEKRQSVAFWCNPISGHATLYWYQQILGQGPKLLIQFQNNGVVDDSQLPKDRFSAERLKGVDSTLKIQPAKLEDSAVYLCASSSTGGQNYGYTFGSGTRLTVV.

The chain employs TRBV9 and TRBJ2-5, with 7 positions matching TRBD2. The DNA end lines up better with TRBJ2-1; the J call may be wrong. The CDR3 contains 17 residues. Germline-derived CDR1 and CDR2 are SGDLS and YYNGEE. The CDR3 is CASSVVEGGPYYNEQFF. In nucleotides, the CDR3 is TGTGCCAGCAGCGTAGTCGAGGGAGGGCCCTATTACAATGAGCAGTTCTTC.

About this clonotype: A read error is possible here, since a much larger clone lies one base away. The CDR3 protein is CASRQGGNPSYEQYF. The CDR3 nucleotides are TGTGCCAGCAGACAAGGCGGGAACCCATCCTACGAGCAGTACTTC. The chain uses TRBV12-3 or TRBV12-4 and TRBJ2-7, with D perhaps matching TRBD2 (6 bases). The CDR3 runs to 15 residues. Trimming removed 6 bases at V and 1 base at J, with 16 bases between.

The chain recombines TRBV19 with TRBJ1-5, with no clear D. V was clipped by 3 bases and J by 4 bases, with 13 bases between them. The CDR3 totals 15 residues. The germline V gene has CDR1 LNHDA and CDR2 SQIVND (reference sequence). The DNA of the CDR3 is TGTGCCAGTAGTATCGACACCGGGCGGAATCAGCCCCAGCATTTT. Its translation is CASSIDTGRNQPQHF. Supplemented by reference TRBV19 and TRBJ1-5, the full variable domain reads DGGITQSPKYLFRKEGQNVTLSCEQNLNHDAMYWYRQDPGQGLRLIYYSQIVNDFQKGDIAEGYSVSREKKESFPLTVTSAQKNPTAFYLCASSIDTGRNQPQHFGDGTRLSIL.

This clonotype was seen more than once but under ten times. The V and J genes are TRBV19 and TRBJ2-7, with TRBD2 matching over 9 bases. The CDR3 is made up of 16 amino acids. Germline loops: CDR1 LNHDA, CDR2 SQIVND (reference sequence). With 1 base clipped from V and 6 bases from J, the junction kept 10 bases outside the gene matches. CDR3 protein: CASSIGRIAGASEQYF. DNA for the CDR3: TGTGCCAGTAGTATAGGTCGGATAGCGGGAGCATCCGAGCAGTACTTC.

The rearrangement joins TRBV9 to TRBJ2-7, with D uncertain. The CDR3 covers 13 residues. CDR1 and CDR2 from the germline V gene are SGDLS and YYNGEE. V shed 0 bases and J shed 5 bases, with 9 bases lying between them. CDR3 amino acids: CASSVEPPHEQYF. CDR3 nucleotide sequence: TGTGCCAGCAGCGTAGAACCCCCCCACGAGCAGTACTTC. The complete variable domain, with remaining parts taken from reference TRBV9 and TRBJ2-7, reads DSGVTQTPKHLITATGQRVTLRCSPRSGDLSVYWYQQSLDQGLQFLIQYYNGEERAKGNILERFSAQQFPDLHSELNLSSLELGDSALYFCASSVEPPHEQYFGPGTRLTVT.

This clonotype was seen many times. The chain couples TRBV2 to TRBJ1-1; D not resolved. Germline V lookup: CDR1 SNHLY, CDR2 FYNNEI. The V end lost 3 bases, the J end lost 7 bases, and 9 bases lay between the germline ends. This CDR3 has 12 amino acids. The chain's CDR3 is CASSDLRDEAFF. CDR3 sequence (DNA): TGTGCCAGCAGTGATTTAAGAGATGAAGCTTTCTTT.

The chain uses TRBV28 and TRBJ1-5; 9 positions agree with TRBD1. The CDR3 length is 14 residues. The germline V gene encodes CDR1 MDHEN and CDR2 SYDVKM. With V trimmed by 4 bases and J by 5 bases, 3 bases remained unmatched. The CDR3 DNA is TGTGCCAGCAGTTACAGGACAGGGGATCAGCCCCAGCATTTT. Translating it yields CASSYRTGDQPQHF. Combining the CDR3 with reference TRBV28 and TRBJ1-5 gives the whole variable domain DVKVTQSSRYLVKRTGEKVFLECVQDMDHENMFWYRQDPGLGLRLIYFSYDVKMKEKGDIPEGYSVSREKKERFSLILESASTNQTSMYLCASSYRTGDQPQHFGDGTRLSIL.

This clonotype appeared a few times. This sequence joins TRBV6-1 and TRBJ2-7, with D tentatively TRBD1 (6 bases). The CDR3 is made up of 13 amino acids. Germline V gene sequence: CDR1 MNHNS, CDR2 SASEGT. Trimming shortened V by 6 bases and J by 3 bases, and 12 bases separated the two germline ends. In DNA, the CDR3 is TGTGCCAGCAGCTCCGGACAGATCTACGAGCAGTACTTC. Its translation: CASSSGQIYEQYF.

This clonotype has ten or more counts. The chain uses TRBV20-1 and TRBJ2-2; D gene uncertain. Looked up from germline, CDR1 is DFQATT and CDR2 is SNEGSKA (reference sequence). V lost 4 bases, J lost 5 bases, and 5 bases lay in between. The length of the CDR3 is 11 residues. CDR3 DNA sequence: TGCAGTGCTAATGGGACCGGGGAGCTGTTTTTT. Its protein is CSANGTGELFF.

This clonotype came up a few times. The chain uses TRBV7-9 and TRBJ1-2, with D possibly TRBD1 on 5 matching bases. V lost 1 base to trimming and J lost 8 bases, with 26 bases between them. CDR1 is SEHNR and CDR2 is FQNEAQ in the germline V gene (reference sequence). This CDR3 spans 18 amino acids. The CDR3 region has the DNA TGTGCCAGCAGCTTAGGAGGGAGTGACAGATTATTAGCCAAAGGCTACACCTTC. The encoded protein is CASSLGGSDRLLAKGYTF.

V and J are TRBV6-5 and TRBJ2-5; D call uncertain. Germline V gives CDR1 MNHEY, CDR2 SVGAGI. The V end lost 2 bases, the J end lost 0 bases, and 7 bases lay between the germline ends. The CDR3 contains 14 residues. The CDR3 loop reads CASSYSRHQETQYF. The DNA of the CDR3 is TGTGCCAGCAGTTACAGCAGGCACCAAGAGACCCAGTACTTC.

This clonotype was observed a few times. The chain couples TRBV27 to TRBJ1-5; TRBD1 matches 7 bases. V shed 5 bases and J 6 bases; nucleotides not matched to a gene: 7. This CDR3 is built from 14 residues. Germline CDR1 is MNHEY and CDR2 is SMNVEV (reference sequence). CDR3 sequence: CASSPRGTGQPQHF. CDR3 DNA sequence: TGTGCCAGCAGTCCCAGGGGGACTGGTCAGCCCCAGCATTTT.

This clonotype was seen many times. This chain links TRBV11-2 with TRBJ2-7; D is undetermined. Germline values: CDR1 SGHAT, CDR2 FQNNGV. This CDR3 is 13 amino acids long. Deletions cut 2 bases from V and 6 bases from J, with 11 bases between. The CDR3 sequence: CASSLSWAAEQYF. The CDR3 nucleotides are TGTGCCAGCAGCTTAAGCTGGGCGGCCGAGCAGTACTTC.

There are a few counts of this clonotype. This sequence joins TRBV11-2 and TRBJ2-6; 7 bases match TRBD1. Trimming took 6 bases from V and 0 from J; bases not matched to a gene: 14. CDR3 length equals 19 residues. Germline V lookup: CDR1 SGHAT, CDR2 FQNNGV. CDR3 in DNA: TGTGCCAGCAGGAACAGGGGTGGGTTGATGACCTCTGGGGCCAACGTCCTGACTTTC. Translating gives CASRNRGGLMTSGANVLTF.

This clonotype has more than one count but fewer than ten. This rearrangement joins TRBV19 to TRBJ2-5, with a weak D call TRBD1 (7 bases). V was trimmed by 7 bases and J by 5 bases, leaving 17 bases between them. Germline assignment: CDR1 LNHDA and CDR2 SQIVND (reference sequence). CDR3 length equals 14 residues. CDR3 sequence: CASTLTGEAETQYF. Here the CDR3 DNA reads TGTGCCAGTACCCTTACAGGGGAGGCGGAGACCCAGTACTTC.

Concerning this clonotype itself: This may arise from a read error, as a much more abundant clone is one base away. As the CDR3 is not closed by the conserved phenylalanine or tryptophan, this likely results from a read error. V and J are TRBV7-2 and TRBJ2-5; 13 bases line up with TRBD2. The CDR3 sequence is 17 residues long. V lost 4 bases and J lost 4; bases outside the gene matches: 9. The germline gives CDR1 SGHTA, CDR2 FQGNSA. The CDR3 reads CASSSGLAGVKRETQYL. DNA for the CDR3: TGTGCCAGCAGCTCCGGACTAGCGGGAGTGAAGAGAGAGACCCAGTACCTC.

This chain connects TRBV6-1 to TRBJ2-1; 7 bases map to TRBD2. Looked up from germline, CDR1 is MNHNS and CDR2 is SASEGT. After removal of 5 bases from V and 7 bases from J, the junction contained 14 bases not matched to a gene. This CDR3 region has 16 residues. CDR3 protein: CASSTPYAGEDNEQFF. CDR3 in DNA: TGTGCCAGCAGTACACCCTATGCGGGAGAAGATAATGAGCAGTTCTTC.

This clonotype was detected many times. The CDR3 bases are TGTGCCAGCTCACCGACCGGAGGGGGCCTTTCACCCCTCCACTTT. Amino acid sequence: CASSPTGGGLSPLHF. This chain joins TRBV18 and TRBJ1-6; TRBD1 aligns across 7 bases. The germline V gene has CDR1 KGHSH and CDR2 LQKENI. The length of the CDR3 is 15 residues. Unmatched junction bases numbered 8, after V lost 3 bases and J lost 9 bases.

The genes are TRBV10-3 and TRBJ1-5; 10 bases are a match to TRBD1. V gave up 6 bases and J gave up 5 bases; unmatched junction bases: 10. Looked up from germline, CDR1 is ENHRY and CDR2 is SYGVKD. The CDR3 spans 16 residues. The CDR3 bases are TGTGCCATCAGAAATAGACAGGGGGCGAACGATCAGCCCCAGCATTTT. Translating gives CAIRNRQGANDQPQHF.

The genes are TRBV19 and TRBJ1-5; D is undetermined. Germline V gene data show CDR1 as LNHDA and CDR2 as SQIVND (reference sequence). V was pared by 7 bases and J by 7 bases, with 11 bases between. This CDR3 region has 12 residues. The chain's CDR3 is CASNIGRQPQHF. CDR3 sequence (DNA): TGTGCCAGTAACATCGGACGACAGCCCCAGCATTTT. The variable domain in full, completed from reference TRBV19 and TRBJ1-5, reads DGGITQSPKYLFRKEGQNVTLSCEQNLNHDAMYWYRQDPGQGLRLIYYSQIVNDFQKGDIAEGYSVSREKKESFPLTVTSAQKNPTAFYLCASNIGRQPQHFGDGTRLSIL.

This clonotype was detected only a few times. V usage is TRBV5-1 and J usage is TRBJ1-1; TRBD1 is a possible D gene (5 bases). This CDR3 is built from 14 residues. Germline V gene data show CDR1 as SGHRS and CDR2 as YFSETQ. V was clipped by 0 bases and J by 6 bases, with 12 bases between them. The CDR3 protein is CASSLEVRGAEAFF. DNA for the CDR3: TGCGCCAGCAGCTTGGAGGTGAGGGGAGCTGAAGCTTTCTTT.